The 10 T cell receptor beta chains given below trace back to one sample, sequenced in a study of blood T cell repertoires in COVID-19. Generated by immunoSEQ multiplex PCR, the TCRdb table keeps only in-frame clones and is missing some. The sample consists of approximately 200,000 clones, roughly 79% of them appearing once. Specimen: peripheral blood. These receptors all come from a human donor with acute or convalescent COVID-19. The donor label of this sample is uncertain.

V gene TRBV18 combines with J gene TRBJ1-1, with TRBD1 as a possible D gene (6 bases). V shed 5 bases and J shed 1 base, with 14 bases lying between them. The length of the CDR3 is 15 residues. CDR1 and CDR2 from the germline V gene are KGHSH and LQKENI. The CDR3 nucleotides read TGTGCCAGCTCATTTGGGGGCAGCCAGAACACTGAAGCTTTCTTT. Protein product: CASSFGGSQNTEAFF.

The chain recombines TRBV6-5 with TRBJ1-6; TRBD1 aligns across 8 bases. There are 14 residues in the CDR3. J was trimmed by 8 bases and V by 2 bases; bases with no gene match: 2. The V gene's germline CDR1 is MNHEY and CDR2 SVGAGI. The DNA of the CDR3 is TGTGCCAGCAGTTACGCACAGGGGGATTCACCCCTCCACTTT. This gives the protein CASSYAQGDSPLHF.

The V and J genes are TRBV9 and TRBJ2-5, with 9 bases that match TRBD2. J lost 2 bases, V lost 1 base, and 21 bases had no gene match. Germline V gene sequence: CDR1 SGDLS, CDR2 YYNGEE. The CDR3 has 21 amino acids. The CDR3 DNA reads as TGTGCCAGCAGCGTATCAACGGGGTGGAGTGTCCTTCTAGCGGGGCAAGAGACCCAGTACTTC. It encodes CASSVSTGWSVLLAGQETQYF. The complete variable domain, with remaining parts taken from reference TRBV9 and TRBJ2-5, reads DSGVTQTPKHLITATGQRVTLRCSPRSGDLSVYWYQQSLDQGLQFLIQYYNGEERAKGNILERFSAQQFPDLHSELNLSSLELGDSALYFCASSVSTGWSVLLAGQETQYFGPGTRLLVL.

This chain uses TRBV5-1 with TRBJ2-7, with 8 bases matching TRBD2. Trimming took 2 bases from V and 0 from J; bases not matched to a gene: 4. CDR3 size: 15 residues. Looked up from germline, CDR1 is SGHRS and CDR2 is YFSETQ. The CDR3 DNA sequence: TGCGCCAGCAGCTTACGAAGCGGGAGCTCCTACGAGCAGTACTTC. It specifies CASSLRSGSSYEQYF.

The rearrangement uses TRBV11-2 and TRBJ2-1; D possibly corresponds to TRBD2 (5 bases). The CDR3 is made up of 15 amino acids. Trimming stripped 4 bases from V and 3 bases from J, with 13 bases between. Germline CDR1 and CDR2: SGHAT and FQNNGV. The CDR3 coding sequence is TGTGCCAGCAGCTCCCAGCGGACGAACTACAATGAGCAGTTCTTC. Translation: CASSSQRTNYNEQFF.

The chain employs TRBV18 and TRBJ2-5, with a possible D match to TRBD2 (5 bases). Per germline, CDR1 KGHSH and CDR2 LQKENI. The CDR3 extends over 13 amino acids. The V gene lost 6 bases and the J gene lost 2 bases, with 10 bases spanning the gap. For the CDR3, the DNA is TGTGCCAGCTCGTCTGGACTGCAAGAGACCCAGTACTTC. It specifies CASSSGLQETQYF.

This sequence joins TRBV2 and TRBJ2-5; maybe TRBD2 (6 bases). The CDR3 totals 13 residues. Germline assignment: CDR1 SNHLY and CDR2 FYNNEI. The V and J ends lost 3 bases and 9 bases respectively, with 14 bases between them. In DNA, the CDR3 is TGTGCCAGCAGTGATGTGGGGGGTGTGGCCCAGTACTTC. It is translated as CASSDVGGVAQYF.

V is TRBV12-3 or TRBV12-4 and J is TRBJ2-3, with a tentative D call TRBD2 (5 bases). V lost 3 bases to trimming and J lost 4 bases, with 8 bases between them. This CDR3 has 13 residues. The CDR3 sequence: CASSLRDADTQYF. The CDR3 nucleotides read TGTGCCAGCAGTTTGAGGGATGCAGATACGCAGTATTTT.

This chain links TRBV19 with TRBJ1-2, with 7 bases matching TRBD1. Trimming at V came to 8 bases and at J to 5 bases, leaving 11 bases not matched to a gene. This CDR3 comprises 14 residues. The germline V gene encodes CDR1 LNHDA and CDR2 SQIVND (reference sequence). Here the CDR3 reads CASSRRQGEYGYTF. The CDR3 DNA is TGTGCCAGTTCCCGCCGACAGGGTGAATATGGCTACACCTTC.

The chain employs TRBV5-4 and TRBJ2-3; a weak D match, TRBD2 (5 bases). CDR1 is SGHNT and CDR2 is YYREEE in the germline V gene (reference sequence). This CDR3 contains 13 residues. V lost 4 bases and J lost 4, with 10 bases in between. The CDR3 DNA reads TGTGCCAGCAGCCGTGGACTCCCAGATACGCAGTATTTT. This encodes CASSRGLPDTQYF.